This TCR beta chain was captured by sequencing in a study of T cell responses to AZD1222 COVID-19 vaccine. Study-wide results and limits: Seropositive at baseline were only six AZD1222 recipients. Among vaccine-associated CD4 TCRs, coverage spanned spike, with dominance at 160-218 and 743-854. Spike-specific TCR breadth and depth both grew after two AZD1222 doses.

Comment on this clone: Its target is unknown.

Produced via immunoSEQ multiplex PCR; TCRdb's table is partial and in-frame only. This repertoire shows over 100,000 clones, roughly 85% found once; its top ten account for approximately 8%. CDR3 length equals 17 residues. Losses at the gene ends were 5 bases for V and 2 bases for J; bases not matched to a gene: 12. In germline, CDR1 is LGHNT, CDR2 FRNRAP. Sequenced here: peripheral blood, sampled 28 days after the second dose of the MenACWY control vaccine. The V gene is TRBV12-5, the J gene TRBJ2-7; 10 nucleotides align to TRBD1. The TCR sequence derives from an adult who received the MenACWY meningococcal vaccine as a control. Here the CDR3 reads CASGPSPGQGITYEQYF. For the CDR3, the DNA is TGTGCTAGTGGTCCTTCCCCGGGACAGGGGATCACCTACGAGCAGTACTTC.